This T cell receptor beta chain is from a study of blood T cell repertoires in COVID-19. Study summary: COVID-19 samples collected from the United States, Italy and Spain covered acute and convalescent phases. The cDNA or gDNA used as material had been derived from T cells, B-cell-depleted T cells, or PBMCs.

In the authors' methods: Researchers report that nucleated cell counts were estimated from reference gene primer amplification. TCRdb keeps only in-frame clones here, not all; method: immunoSEQ multiplex PCR. For V, J and clone size, that table is used; D and trimming come from the DNA. Of about 350,000 clones in the sample, over 85% were seen once. Seattle participants joined during active infection and were tracked over time. This CDR3 is built from 16 residues. J gave up 4 bases and V 2 bases, and 7 bases lay outside the gene matches. CDR1 KGHSH and CDR2 LQKENI come from the germline V gene. The sequencing input was peripheral blood. The chain links TRBV18 to TRBJ1-3, with 8 bases aligning to TRBD1. This clonotype originated in a woman in her fifties or sixties with COVID-19, enrolled during active disease. The CDR3 region has the DNA TGTGCCAGCTCACCAAGCAGGGGGCAAATCGGAAACACCATATATTTT. As protein: CASSPSRGQIGNTIYF.